The TCR beta chain under discussion was sequenced for a study of identical twins. TCRdb reanalysed the 5' RACE reads using MiXCR and keeps one entry per CDR3 protein. Here the sample spans around 960,000 distinct CDR3 sequences, around an eighth being singletons. This clonotype was seen a handful of times. Its antigen remains unknown. Per the germline V gene, CDR1 is SQVTM and CDR2 is ANQGSEA. This CDR3 contains 16 residues. The trim removed 1 base at V and 1 base at J, leaving 6 bases unmatched. Overall study findings and caveats: Abundant beta clonotypes from cord blood had fewer insertions, unlike memory repertoires, which showed none.

The same sample was also used in a study of yellow fever vaccine responses in identical twins.

The sequenced sample consisted of PBMCs. The sequence was collected from a woman aged 18 to 35 in good health. The chain recombines TRBV29-1 with TRBJ1-3, with TRBD1 matching over 8 bases. CDR3 amino acids: CSVEGDRGESGNTIYF. DNA for the CDR3: TGCAGCGTTGAAGGTGACAGGGGCGAATCTGGAAACACCATATATTTT.